This TCR beta chain comes out of a study of blood T cell repertoires in COVID-19. Study-level information: Whether acute or convalescent, the COVID-19 samples came from the United States, Italy and Spain. PBMCs, B-cell-depleted T cells, or T cells provided the cDNA or gDNA that made up the material.

Germline V CDR1 and CDR2: SGHTA, FQGNSA. The CDR3 covers 15 residues. With 3 bases removed from V and 2 bases from J, the gap between germline ends came to 13 bases. Per the authors' pipeline: Amplification of reference gene primers was used by the study to estimate nucleated cell counts. Only in-frame clones appear in the TCRdb table, and some are missing; sequencing was by immunoSEQ multiplex PCR. D and trimming were read from the DNA, whereas the V and J calls and clone size are those reported in that table. The repertoire consists of 150,000 to 180,000 clones, with approximately 80% occurring once and the leading ten covering roughly 9.8%.

The sequence came from a woman aged 45-65 years with acute or convalescent COVID-19. J is TRBJ2-5 and V is TRBV7-2; D is perhaps TRBD2 (6 bases). What was sequenced was peripheral blood. Written as DNA, the CDR3 is TGTGCCAGCAGCTTGGACGGGGGAAAACAAGAGACCCAGTACTTC. Its translation: CASSLDGGKQETQYF.